The T cell receptor (beta chain) described here comes from a study of T cell responses to AZD1222 COVID-19 vaccine (TCRdb year 2021). At the level of the whole study: AZD1222 recipients whose second dose came at about 4 weeks and those whose second dose came at about 12 weeks were combined into one group, since spike-specific TCR depth and breadth did not differ between the two schedules. TCR sequencing covered over 230 trial participants: 200 to 210 given two doses of AZD1222 and 26 given two doses of MenACWY control vaccine. Trial participants were enrolled by age into 18-55, 56-69 and 70-plus year subgroups, with roughly 160, 29 and 62 TCR-sequenced participants respectively.

What the research found in general, with its limitations: Conclusions about previously exposed vaccinees were limited because only 5 or 6 AZD1222 recipients were SARS-CoV-2 seropositive at baseline. Most participants were white British and females outnumbered males, and the authors suggested that clonal diversity may have been underestimated. Epitopes outside the regions mutated in the B.1.351 and B.1.1.7 variants were reportedly recognized by nearly half of the unique spike-specific TCRs. No day 14 peak-response samples were available, so repertoires were characterized only after the peak T cell response. After two AZD1222 doses, spike-specific TCR breadth and depth were significantly higher than at day 0 and than in MenACWY recipients. The whole spike protein was spanned by vaccine-associated CD4 TCRs, and dominant responses were seen in regions 160-218 and 743-854. The 56-69-year group was small, and its depth increase did not reach significance, likely because of low power.

Trimming removed 3 bases from V and 1 base from J, leaving 12 bases between the germline ends. Spanning cysteine to phenylalanine, the CDR3 consists of 15 amino acids. Just CDR3 DNA is preserved here, 45 bases in frame from base 1. The germline V gene gives CDR1 as MDHEN and CDR2 as SYDVKM. In the case of this clone: Its antigen is not yet known. Per-base quality was not reported, and no clone a single base away is much larger than it.

Per the publication, the time point label means: baseline before first vaccination. The vaccinee samples were drawn from two UK trials, COV001 and COV002, one of which was a single-blind randomized controlled phase 2/3 trial testing AZD1222 (ChAdOx1 nCoV-19) in healthy adults. For TCRbeta chain sequencing, PBMC samples were collected from trial participants at day 0 and at day 28 after the second dose. The CDR3 regions of human TCRbeta chains were subjected to immunosequencing. Per the authors' processing: Repertoire TCRs were checked for matches against a reference library of SARS-CoV-2-specific TCRs that had been generated using the MIRA antigen-specificity platform. Breadth was defined as the fraction of unique TCRs that were SARS-CoV-2-associated. Depth was defined as the fraction of total T cells that were SARS-CoV-2-associated. Each spike-specific TCR was assigned to its reactive spike region and to a CD4 or CD8 class using the MIRA data. Log10-transformed breadth and depth values were compared by one-way ANOVA with Sidak's multiple comparisons tests. This immuneACCESS table, as held by TCRdb, lists in-frame sequences with V and J called but not all clones. Of the missing ones, under half trace to an unresolved V gene in checked studies; the others have no known cause. V and J calls and clone size follow that table, whereas D and trimming were derived from the DNA. The sample has some 54,000 clones on record, about 90% of them singletons. Roughly 4% of the sample comes from the top ten.

This receptor was taken from an adult in good health. The V and J segments used are TRBV28 and TRBJ1-1; no confident D gene assignment can be made. The material was peripheral blood, obtained on day 0 of AZD1222 vaccination. The CDR3 is CASSFLDSWNTEAFF. The nucleotides are TGTGCCAGCAGTTTTCTGGACTCTTGGAACACTGAAGCTTTCTTT.